This passage covers 8 T cell receptor beta chains from one sample sequenced in a study of blood T cell repertoires in COVID-19 (TCRdb year 2020). The receptor library was made with the immunoSEQ multiplex PCR assay. Sourced from immuneACCESS, this table was stored by TCRdb with only in-frame sequences that have V and J called. A share of the clones is absent; for the studies checked, an unresolved V gene accounts for under half, and the remainder has no known explanation. This sample holds about 140,000 clones; about 80% were observed only once. Together, the top ten hold around 8% of the sample. Sequencing input: peripheral blood. These receptors were taken from a human donor in a cohort sampled during active COVID-19.

This chain links TRBV5-3 with TRBJ2-6, with D unresolved. TRBV5-3 is recorded as an ORF, its role being uncertain. Between the trimmed V and J ends, which lost 8 bases and 5 bases, there was a span of 11 bases. This CDR3 comprises 13 residues. CDR3 region: CASEQSRANVLTF. The CDR3 DNA reads as TGTGCCAGTGAACAAAGTCGGGCCAACGTCCTGACTTTC.

The chain employs TRBV12-3 or TRBV12-4 and TRBJ1-6; D perhaps matches TRBD1 (5 bases). This CDR3 spans 13 amino acids. Trimming cost V 6 bases and J 9 bases, with 12 bases left between them. CDR3 sequence (DNA): TGTGCCAGCAGGGGGCCACCCGGTTCACCCCTCCACTTT. It translates to CASRGPPGSPLHF.

The rearrangement links TRBV18 to TRBJ2-2; 7 bases align to TRBD1. The CDR3 runs to 16 residues. Germline CDR1 is KGHSH and CDR2 is LQKENI. V gave up 3 bases and J gave up 0 bases; unmatched junction bases: 4. Here the CDR3 reads CASSPAGTANTGELFF. CDR3 bases: TGTGCCAGCTCACCCGCCGGGACAGCGAACACCGGGGAGCTGTTTTTT. Looking up the rest from reference TRBV18 and TRBJ2-2 gives the full variable domain: NAGVMQNPRHLVRRRGQEARLRCSPMKGHSHVYWYRQLPEEGLKFMVYLQKENIIDESGMPKERFSAEFPKEGPSILRIQQVVRGDSAAYFCASSPAGTANTGELFFGEGSRLTVL.

Turning to this clone: The sample holds other DNA sequences that translate to the same CDR3. The chain is built from TRBV11-3 and TRBJ2-2; D perhaps matches TRBD1 (6 bases). The germline CDR1 and CDR2 sequences are SGHNT and YENEEA. The CDR3 sequence is 14 residues long. Between the trimmed V and J ends, which lost 1 base and 5 bases, there was a span of 8 bases. CDR3 coding DNA: TGTGCCAGCAGCTTAGTGAGGGGGACCGGGGAGCTGTTTTTT. This gives the protein CASSLVRGTGELFF.

The CDR3 region is CASSRHEGNTEAFF. The CDR3, as DNA: TGTGCCAGCAGCCGACATGAGGGGAACACTGAAGCTTTCTTT. The V call is TRBV3-1 (or the pseudogene TRBV3-2), the J call TRBJ1-1; the D is unclear. This CDR3 comprises 14 residues. V gave up 4 bases and J gave up 1 base, with 10 bases separating them. Germline values: CDR1 LGHDT, CDR2 YNNKEL (reference sequence).

The rearrangement uses TRBV28 and TRBJ2-7; 13 positions match TRBD2. The CDR3 loop spans 17 amino acids. V trimming: 0 bases; J trimming: 7 bases; junction bases outside the gene matches: 9. Per the germline V gene, CDR1 is MDHEN and CDR2 is SYDVKM. The CDR3 here is CASSLWKLAGGPGEQYF. DNA for the CDR3: TGTGCCAGCAGTTTATGGAAACTAGCGGGGGGGCCGGGAGAGCAGTACTTC.

The rearrangement uses TRBV7-9 and TRBJ1-1; 7 bases align to TRBD1. Germline CDR1 reads SEHNR; CDR2 reads FQNEAQ (reference sequence). This CDR3 has 16 amino acids. J lost 4 bases, V lost 3 bases, and 11 bases had no gene match. This CDR3 is CASSLLGGRASTEAFF. CDR3 nucleotide sequence: TGTGCCAGCAGCTTGCTAGGGGGCAGGGCGAGCACTGAAGCTTTCTTT. Together with reference TRBV7-9 and TRBJ1-1, the CDR3 gives the full variable domain: DTGVSQNPRHKITKRGQNVTFRCDPISEHNRLYWYRQTLGQGPEFLTYFQNEAQLEKSRLLSDRFSAERPKGSFSTLEIQRTEQGDSAMYLCASSLLGGRASTEAFFGQGTRLTVV.

V gene TRBV6-6 combines with J gene TRBJ1-3; D is possibly TRBD1 (5 bases). Germline CDR1 and CDR2: MNHNY and SVGAGI (reference sequence). Trimming took 7 bases from V and 0 from J, leaving 10 bases between them. This CDR3 contains 14 residues. The CDR3 nucleotides are TGTGCCAGCAACATAGACAGCTCTGGAAACACCATATATTTT. This sequence encodes CASNIDSSGNTIYF.